A selection of T cell receptor beta chains follows, all from one sample in a study of shared clonotypes between healthy human individuals. TCRdb keeps only in-frame clones here, not all; method: immunoSEQ multiplex PCR. The sample has roughly 1,800,000 clones; about 95% are singletons. The sample taken for sequencing was naive CD8+ T cells sorted from blood. The receptors derive from a man in his late teens or twenties in good health. CDR3s include the opening cysteine and the closing phenylalanine or tryptophan. The D gene is left open where the match is weak. Clone size is not always given. Where it is, it says once, few, many or a class for expanded clones.

d_gene,j_gene,v_gene,abundance,CDR3nt,CDR3aa
NA,TRBJ1-3,TRBV27,NA,TGTGCCAGCAGGGATTTACAGGGAAACACCATATATTTT,CASRDLQGNTIYF
TRBD1,TRBJ2-7,TRBV6-5,NA,TGTGCCAGCAGTGGACAGGGGAGGAACGAGCAGTACTTC,CASSGQGRNEQYF
NA,TRBJ2-2,TRBV7-2,NA,TGTGCCAGCAGCTTAAGTTTCCTAGACAGCCCCTCCGGGGAGCTGTTTTTT,CASSLSFLDSPSGELFF
TRBD1,TRBJ2-7,TRBV7-2,NA,TGTGCCAGCAGCTTGCAGGGGGCTGAGGACGAGCAGTACTTC,CASSLQGAEDEQYF
TRBD1,TRBJ1-2,TRBV28,NA,TGTGCCAGCGGACAGGTCAATAACTATGGCTACACCTTC,CASGQVNNYGYTF
TRBD2,TRBJ2-3,TRBV27,NA,TGTGCCAGCAGTTGGATTCGGGTAGCGGGGGGCACAGATACGCAGTATTTT,CASSWIRVAGGTDTQYF
NA,TRBJ1-4,TRBV7-9,few,TGTGCCAGCAGCTTAGAGCTGGGGGCTGGGAATGAAAAACTGTTTTTT,CASSLELGAGNEKLFF
TRBD2,TRBJ2-1,TRBV27,NA,TGTGCCAGCAGTTTCGGCGGGGGGGCATATGAGCAGTTCTTC,CASSFGGGAYEQFF
NA,TRBJ1-6,TRBV9,NA,TGTGCCAGCAGCGTGGACAGTGCAAGGCCCCTCCACTTT,CASSVDSARPLHF
NA,TRBJ2-6,TRBV7-2,NA,TGTGCCAGCAGCTTAGAACGACTCCGCTCTGGGGCCAACGTCCTGACTTTC,CASSLERLRSGANVLTF
NA,TRBJ2-7,TRBV28,NA,TGTGCCAGCAGCTTCCGAGGGCTTAGCTCCTACGAGCAGTACTTC,CASSFRGLSSYEQYF
NA,TRBJ2-7,TRBV7-9,few,TGTGCCAGCAGCTCCGACGCCTACGAGCAGTACTTC,CASSSDAYEQYF
NA,TRBJ2-2,TRBV7-9,once,TGTGCCAGCAGCCGAGCGGCCGGGGAGCTGTTTTTT,CASSRAAGELFF